Sequencing of this T cell receptor (beta chain) was carried out in a study of T cells in localized non-small cell lung cancer. Broader study findings: A median of 57 of the top 100 tumor clones appeared in adjacent lung, which was paired and uninvolved. Uninvolved adjacent lung had the highest recorded T cell clonality, with tumor below it. Because sequencing included only one region (of the tumor), heterogeneity remains possible.

With respect to this clone: What it recognizes is unknown.

Method: immunoSEQ multiplex PCR; TCRdb's copy keeps in-frame clones and lacks some. In the table there are about 59,000 clones, roughly 89% of which are singletons. CDR3 length: 12 residues. The ends were cut back, 6 bases at V and 9 bases at J, with 13 bases in the middle. Per the germline V gene, CDR1 is SGHNT and CDR2 is YYREEE (reference sequence). The TCR originated in a man aged 35-75 years with stage I squamous cell lung carcinoma. Material: peripheral blood, obtained before any cancer treatment. J is TRBJ2-1 and V is TRBV5-4; D might be TRBD2 (6 bases). The CDR3 protein is CASISTSAEQFF. The CDR3 DNA follows: TGTGCCAGCATCTCGACTAGTGCTGAGCAGTTCTTC. Full variable domain (rest looked up from reference TRBV5-4 and TRBJ2-1): ETGVTQSPTHLIKTRGQQVTLRCSSQSGHNTVSWYQQALGQGPQFIFQYYREEENGRGNFPPRFSGLQFPNYSSELNVNALELDDSALYLCASISTSAEQFFGPGTRLTVL.